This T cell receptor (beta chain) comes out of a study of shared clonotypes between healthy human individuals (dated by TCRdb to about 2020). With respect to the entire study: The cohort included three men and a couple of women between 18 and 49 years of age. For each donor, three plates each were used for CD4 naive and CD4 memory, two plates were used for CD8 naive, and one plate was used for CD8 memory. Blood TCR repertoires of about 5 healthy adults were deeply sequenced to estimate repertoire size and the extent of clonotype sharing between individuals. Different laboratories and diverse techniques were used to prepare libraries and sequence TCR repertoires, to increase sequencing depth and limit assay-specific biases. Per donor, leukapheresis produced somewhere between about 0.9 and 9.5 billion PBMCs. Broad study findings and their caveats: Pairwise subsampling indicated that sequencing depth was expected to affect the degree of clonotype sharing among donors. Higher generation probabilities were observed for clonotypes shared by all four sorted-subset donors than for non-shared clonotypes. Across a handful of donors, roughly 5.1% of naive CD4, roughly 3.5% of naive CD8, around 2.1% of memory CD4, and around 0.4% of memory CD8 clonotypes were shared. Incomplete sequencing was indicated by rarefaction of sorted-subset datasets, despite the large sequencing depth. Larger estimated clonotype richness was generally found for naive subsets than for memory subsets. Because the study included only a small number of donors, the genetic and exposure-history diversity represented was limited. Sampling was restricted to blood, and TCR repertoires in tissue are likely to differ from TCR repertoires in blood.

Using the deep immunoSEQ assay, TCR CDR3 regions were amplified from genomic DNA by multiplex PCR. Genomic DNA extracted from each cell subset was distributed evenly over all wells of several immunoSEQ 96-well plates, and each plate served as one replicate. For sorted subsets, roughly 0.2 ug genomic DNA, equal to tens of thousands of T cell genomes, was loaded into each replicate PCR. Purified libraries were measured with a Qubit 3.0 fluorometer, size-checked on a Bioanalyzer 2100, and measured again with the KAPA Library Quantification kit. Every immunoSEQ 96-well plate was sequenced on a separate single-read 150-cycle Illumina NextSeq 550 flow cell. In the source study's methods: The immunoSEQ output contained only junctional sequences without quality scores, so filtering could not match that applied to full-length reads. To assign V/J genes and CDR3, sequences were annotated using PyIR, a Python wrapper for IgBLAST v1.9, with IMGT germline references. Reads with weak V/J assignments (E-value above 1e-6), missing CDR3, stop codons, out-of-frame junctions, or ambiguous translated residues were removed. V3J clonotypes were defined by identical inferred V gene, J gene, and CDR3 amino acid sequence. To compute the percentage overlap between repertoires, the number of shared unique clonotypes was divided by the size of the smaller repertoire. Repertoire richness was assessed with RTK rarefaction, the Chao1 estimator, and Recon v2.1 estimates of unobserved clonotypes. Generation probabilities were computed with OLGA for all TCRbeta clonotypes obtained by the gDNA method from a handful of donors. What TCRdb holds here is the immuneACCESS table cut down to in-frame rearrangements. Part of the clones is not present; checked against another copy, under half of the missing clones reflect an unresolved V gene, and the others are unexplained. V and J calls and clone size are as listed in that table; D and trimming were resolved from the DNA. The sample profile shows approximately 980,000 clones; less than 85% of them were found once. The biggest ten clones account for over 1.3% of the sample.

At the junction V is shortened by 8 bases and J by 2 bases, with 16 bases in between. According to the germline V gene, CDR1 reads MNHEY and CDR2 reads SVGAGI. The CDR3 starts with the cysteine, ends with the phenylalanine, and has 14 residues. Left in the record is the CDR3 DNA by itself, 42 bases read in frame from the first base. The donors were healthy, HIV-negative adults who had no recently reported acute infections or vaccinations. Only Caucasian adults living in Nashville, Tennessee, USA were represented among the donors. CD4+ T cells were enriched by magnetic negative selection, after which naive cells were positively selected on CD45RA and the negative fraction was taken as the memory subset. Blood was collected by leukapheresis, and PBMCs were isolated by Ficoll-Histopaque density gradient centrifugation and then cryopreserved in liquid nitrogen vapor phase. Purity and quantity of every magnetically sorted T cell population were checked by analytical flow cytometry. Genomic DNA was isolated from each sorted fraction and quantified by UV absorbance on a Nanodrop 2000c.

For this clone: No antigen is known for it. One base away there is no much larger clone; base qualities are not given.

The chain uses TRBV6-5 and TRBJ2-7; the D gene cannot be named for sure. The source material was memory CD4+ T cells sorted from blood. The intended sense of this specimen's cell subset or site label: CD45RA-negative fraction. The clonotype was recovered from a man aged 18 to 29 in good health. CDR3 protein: CASHSPLSPYEQYF. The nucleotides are TGTGCCAGCCACTCTCCTTTGAGTCCCTACGAGCAGTACTTC.